This TCR beta chain was retrieved from a study of control samples from healthy donors and cancer patients. The junction had 5 bases not matched to a gene; V was cut back by 0 bases and J by 7 bases. Germline lookup yields CDR1 SGHTA and CDR2 FQGTGA. There are 15 residues in the CDR3. The assay was immunoSEQ multiplex PCR, and TCRdb's table has in-frame clones only and misses some. The table lists over 100,000 clones, around 88% of them singletons. The TCR sequence derives from a man aged 35-49 years in good health. This chain joins TRBV7-3 and TRBJ1-2, with TRBD1 identical over 10 bases. The sample taken for sequencing was blood. Written as DNA, the CDR3 is TGTGCCAGCAGCTTAACCGGGACAGGGGCCGGTGGCTACACCTTC. Its translation is CASSLTGTGAGGYTF.